This T cell receptor (beta chain) was captured by sequencing in a study of blood T cell repertoires in COVID-19. About the study: T cells, B-cell-depleted T cells, or PBMCs supplied cDNA or gDNA.

In germline, CDR1 is MNHEY, CDR2 SMNVEV (reference sequence). After removal of 5 bases from V and 1 base from J, the junction contained 8 bases not matched to a gene. The length of the CDR3 is 16 residues. Profiled with immunoSEQ multiplex PCR; TCRdb holds only in-frame clones, not every one. The sample yields 90,000 to 150,000 clones, 81% seen once. The origin of this receptor is a human donor in a cohort sampled during active COVID-19. The sample consisted of peripheral blood. This rearrangement joins TRBV27 to TRBJ1-3, with TRBD1 matching 7 bases. The CDR3 DNA sequence: TGTGCCAGCAGTCCAGGGACAGTATTATCTGGAAACACCATATATTTT. Its protein product is CASSPGTVLSGNTIYF.